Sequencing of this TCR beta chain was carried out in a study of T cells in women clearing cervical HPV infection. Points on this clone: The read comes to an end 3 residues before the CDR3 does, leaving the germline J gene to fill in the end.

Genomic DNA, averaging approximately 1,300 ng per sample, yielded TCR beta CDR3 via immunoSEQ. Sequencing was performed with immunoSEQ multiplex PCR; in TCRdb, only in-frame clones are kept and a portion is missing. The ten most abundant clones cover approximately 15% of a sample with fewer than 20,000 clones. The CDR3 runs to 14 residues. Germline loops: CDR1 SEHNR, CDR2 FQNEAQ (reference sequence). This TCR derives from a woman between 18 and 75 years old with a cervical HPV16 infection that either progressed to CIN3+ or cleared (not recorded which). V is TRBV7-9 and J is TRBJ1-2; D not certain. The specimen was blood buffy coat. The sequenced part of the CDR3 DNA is TGTGCCAGCAGCTTAGGTAGTTTCACAGATACC. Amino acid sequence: CASSLGSFTDT. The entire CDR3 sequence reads CASSLGSFTDTYTF.